A selection of T cell receptor beta chains follows, all from one sample in a study of molecular identifiers for immune sequencing clone quantification. TCRdb reanalysed the PCR reads using MiXCR and keeps one entry per CDR3 protein. The table records 20,000 to 25,000 distinct CDR3 sequences, approximately 17% of them present only once. The sequenced sample consisted of naive CD8+ T cells from blood, with Jurkat cell RNA spiked in. The receptors were gathered from a human donor in good health. Some libraries in this study had Jurkat cell RNA spiked in. The CDR3 runs from the conserved cysteine through the conserved F or W. The D gene is left open where the match is weak. Size is omitted from some rows. Given values are once, few, many or a class for expanded clones.

-,TRBJ2-5,many,TRBV28,TGTGCCAGCAGTTTGGTCCCGGACGGCCAAGAGACCCAGTACTTC,CASSLVPDGQETQYF
-,TRBJ2-7,-,TRBV21-1,TGTGCCAGCAGCAAAGCTTCGGACAGCCTTGGCAGGTACGAGCAGTACTTC,CASSKASDSLGRYEQYF
-,TRBJ1-1,many,TRBV7-9,TGTGCCAGCAGACCCCAGGGACCTGAAGCTTTCTTT,CASRPQGPEAFF
TRBD2,TRBJ2-7,-,TRBV27,TGTGCCAGCAGTTTAGTCTCCGGGCGGGGGTACGAGCAGTACTTC,CASSLVSGRGYEQYF
TRBD2,TRBJ2-7,many,TRBV6-2/TRBV6-3,TGTGCCAGCAGTTACGCGGGAGGGGAGCAGTACTTC,CASSYAGGEQYF
-,TRBJ2-3,many,TRBV6-5,TGTGCCAGCAGAACTGACTACGGCGCAGATACGCAGTATTTT,CASRTDYGADTQYF
-,TRBJ2-7,few,TRBV11-2,TGTGCCAGCAGCGCAGGCCAGGGCTACGGGCAGTACTTC,CASSAGQGYGQYF
-,TRBJ2-7,many,TRBV7-9,TGTGCCAGCAGCACCAGGGTTTACGAGCAGTACTTC,CASSTRVYEQYF
TRBD1,TRBJ1-2,many,TRBV18,TGTGCCAGCTCACCCCCACCGGGACAGAAGTTCTATGGCTACACCTTC,CASSPPPGQKFYGYTF
TRBD1,TRBJ1-3,many,TRBV27,TGTGCCAGCGGACAGGGTTCAGGAAACACCATATATTTT,CASGQGSGNTIYF
-,TRBJ1-1,medium-sized,TRBV14,TGTGCCAGCAGCCAAGCAGGAGCTCTGAACACTGAAGCTTTCTTT,CASSQAGALNTEAFF
-,TRBJ2-7,many,TRBV20-1,TGCAGTGCTAGAGATTTGAGTGAGCAGTACTTC,CSARDLSEQYF
-,TRBJ1-1,many,TRBV24-1,TGTGCCACCAACGACCAGTCAGTGGGGACTGAAGCTTTCTTT,CATNDQSVGTEAFF
-,TRBJ1-2,few,TRBV6-1,TGTGCCAGCAGTGGAACGGGAAACTATGGCTACACCTTC,CASSGTGNYGYTF
TRBD1,TRBJ1-1,many,TRBV19,TGTGCCAGCATTGACAGGGCTGACACTGAAGCTTTCTTT,CASIDRADTEAFF
-,TRBJ2-7,many,TRBV12-3/TRBV12-4,TGTGCCAGCAGCCCATCAGGGATTCAGCACGAGCAGTACTTC,CASSPSGIQHEQYF
TRBD1,TRBJ1-5,many,TRBV4-3,TGCGCCAGCAGCCAAGATTGGACAGGGGGCCTTGGGAGCAATCAGCCCCAGCATTTT,CASSQDWTGGLGSNQPQHF
-,TRBJ1-4,medium-sized,TRBV7-9,TGTGCCAGCAGCGGGGGTTCCGGTGCAACTAATGAAAAACTGTTTTTT,CASSGGSGATNEKLFF
-,TRBJ1-1,many,TRBV19,TGTGCCAGTAGTCCGTGGGACGGGAACACTGAAGCTTTCTTT,CASSPWDGNTEAFF
-,TRBJ2-7,once,TRBV29-1,TGCAGCGTTGAAGCTGAAGGGGCCCCCATTGACGAGCAGTACTTC,CSVEAEGAPIDEQYF
-,TRBJ2-7,-,TRBV4-3,TGCGCCAGCAGCCAGTCCGGGTCGTACGAGCAGTACTTC,CASSQSGSYEQYF
TRBD2,TRBJ2-1,many,TRBV24-1,TGTGCCACCCAAAGCGGGAGGGTGTCCTCCTACAATGAGCAGTTCTTC,CATQSGRVSSYNEQFF
TRBD2,TRBJ2-3,many,TRBV29-1,TGCAGCGTGGGACTAGCGGGGCCTTTAGATACGCAGTATTTT,CSVGLAGPLDTQYF
-,TRBJ2-7,medium-sized,TRBV29-1,TGCAGCGTTGAAAACCCCGGGACGGAGAGTTACGAGCAGTACTTC,CSVENPGTESYEQYF
-,TRBJ2-5,many,TRBV20-1,TGCAGTGCTAGAGTACCGGGGCAAGAGACCCAGTACTTC,CSARVPGQETQYF
TRBD1,TRBJ1-2,many,TRBV28,TGTGCCAGCGGTGAGCCACAGGGGAGGGGCTCCGACTACACCTTC,CASGEPQGRGSDYTF
TRBD2,TRBJ2-1,many,TRBV2,TGTGCCAGCAGCACAACTAGCGGTAGGCTGGGCAATGAGCAGTTCTTC,CASSTTSGRLGNEQFF
TRBD1,TRBJ2-4,many,TRBV11-2,TGTGCCAGCAGCCCGGGACAGGCTCAAGCCTCGGTAGCCAAAAACATTCAGTACTTC,CASSPGQAQASVAKNIQYF
-,TRBJ1-2,many,TRBV27,TGTGCCAGCAGTCACAGCGAGGGGATCTATGGCTACACCTTC,CASSHSEGIYGYTF
TRBD2,TRBJ2-6,many,TRBV7-8,TGTGCCAGCACCCGAGCGGGGGGTGGTGGGGCCAACGTCCTGACTTTC,CASTRAGGGGANVLTF
-,TRBJ1-5,many,TRBV2,TGTGCCAGCTCCAAACCCCCACTCGGGCCTTTAGATCAGCCCCAGCATTTT,CASSKPPLGPLDQPQHF
-,TRBJ2-3,-,TRBV4-3,TGCGCCAGCAGCCAAGTGGTGTGGGGCGGAGATACGCAGTATTTT,CASSQVVWGGDTQYF
TRBD1,TRBJ1-5,many,TRBV7-9,TGTGCCAGCAGCCCCCAGACAGGGGATCCCCAGCCCCAGCATTTT,CASSPQTGDPQPQHF
-,TRBJ2-3,many,TRBV4-3,TGCGCCAGCAGCCAATCACGCTTTACCCCCCGGGAGCCGAGGGATACGCAGTATTTT,CASSQSRFTPREPRDTQYF
TRBD1,TRBJ2-3,-,TRBV27,TGTGCCAGCAGTTTCCTGGGACAGGCAGATACGCAGTATTTT,CASSFLGQADTQYF
-,TRBJ2-7,many,TRBV28,TGTGCCAGCAGTGCCAGCTACGAGCAGTACTTC,CASSASYEQYF